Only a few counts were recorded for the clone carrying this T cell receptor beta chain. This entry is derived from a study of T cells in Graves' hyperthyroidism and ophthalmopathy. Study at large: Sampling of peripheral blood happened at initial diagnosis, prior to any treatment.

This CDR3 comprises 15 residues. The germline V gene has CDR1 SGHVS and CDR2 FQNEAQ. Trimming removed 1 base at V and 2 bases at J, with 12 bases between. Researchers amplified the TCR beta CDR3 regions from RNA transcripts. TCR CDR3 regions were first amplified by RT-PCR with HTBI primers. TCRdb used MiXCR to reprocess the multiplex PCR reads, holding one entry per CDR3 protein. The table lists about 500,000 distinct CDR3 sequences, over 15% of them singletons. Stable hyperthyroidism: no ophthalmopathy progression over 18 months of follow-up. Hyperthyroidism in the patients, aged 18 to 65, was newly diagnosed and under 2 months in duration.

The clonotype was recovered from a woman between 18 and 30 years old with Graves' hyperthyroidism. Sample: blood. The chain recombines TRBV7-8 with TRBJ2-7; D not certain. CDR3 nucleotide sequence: TGTGCCAGCAGCTTAGGATCAGTACGCCCCTACGAGCAGTACTTC. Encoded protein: CASSLGSVRPYEQYF.